This T cell receptor beta chain was obtained from a study of blood T cell repertoires in COVID-19. The wider study: Researchers got acute and convalescent COVID-19 samples from the United States, Italy and Spain. Nucleic acid was either cDNA or gDNA, and it came from T cells, B-cell-depleted T cells, or PBMCs.

In the original processing: Estimation of nucleated cell counts relied on the amplification of reference gene primers. The data were produced by immunoSEQ multiplex PCR, yet TCRdb's version contains in-frame clones alone and is incomplete. The V and J calls and clone size were taken over from that table, and D and trimming were inferred from the DNA. The table records about 42,000 clones, about 91% of them present only once. Germline CDR1 KGHSH, CDR2 LQKENI. V gave up 4 bases and J gave up 4 bases; unmatched junction bases: 11. The CDR3 spans 16 residues. The V call is TRBV18, the J call TRBJ2-7; 9 bases fit TRBD2. What was sequenced was peripheral blood. This receptor was identified in a man aged 45-60 years with active COVID-19. The CDR3 DNA follows: TGTGCCAGCTCACGATTCAGCGGGGGGCCTAGATACGAGCAGTACTTC. This translates into CASSRFSGGPRYEQYF.